Sequencing of this TCR beta chain was carried out in a study of blood T cell repertoires in COVID-19. Turning to the study itself: There were acute and convalescent COVID-19 samples, and they came from the United States, Italy and Spain.

TCRdb's table, derived via immunoSEQ multiplex PCR, lists solely in-frame clones and lacks some. The sample yields roughly 350,000 clones, around 85% seen once. From germline, CDR1 is MDHEN and CDR2 SYDVKM. V lost 5 bases and J lost 1, with 14 bases in between. The CDR3 spans 15 residues. This chain uses TRBV28 with TRBJ2-5; TRBD2 is a possible D gene (6 bases). The sequenced sample consisted of peripheral blood. The TCR comes from a woman aged 18-29 years with acute or convalescent COVID-19. In nucleotides, the CDR3 is TGTGCCAGCAGTATGACGGGAGCGCCCCAAGAGACCCAGTACTTC. Translating it yields CASSMTGAPQETQYF.